Reported below is one TCR beta chain. Its antigen is not identified. This record comes from a study of T cell responses to AZD1222 COVID-19 vaccine. In the study overall: Pooled together were second doses at about 4 or about 12 weeks. General study findings and limits: Increases in Spike-specific TCR breadth and depth were seen after two AZD1222 doses. Donors were mostly white British, more females; clonal diversity possibly underestimated. Researchers report vaccine-associated CD4 TCRs spanning spike, with dominance at 160-218 and 743-854.

The method was immunoSEQ multiplex PCR; TCRdb's version includes in-frame clones alone and lacks a portion of them. The sample has 99,000 or so clones; about 85% are singletons. The CDR3 length is 13 residues. Germline V gene data show CDR1 as SQVTM and CDR2 as ANQGSEA. V shed 3 bases and J shed 6 bases, with 14 bases lying between them. This sequence originates from an adult in good health. The starting material was peripheral blood, obtained on day 0 of AZD1222 vaccination. The chain uses TRBV29-1 and TRBJ1-1, with D tentatively TRBD1 (6 bases). CDR3 bases: TGCAGCGTTGATCCGGGGGCGGGCGCTGAAGCTTTCTTT. Translation: CSVDPGAGAEAFF.